This is a list of T cell receptor beta chains from one sample in a study of PD-L1 blockade in urothelial cancer. TCRdb's table, derived via immunoSEQ multiplex PCR, lists solely in-frame clones and lacks some. The table has 25,000 to 35,000 clones, roughly three quarters seen once. The sequences come from PBMCs, collected around atezolizumab (anti-PD-L1) treatment. These receptors all come from a man in his 70s with urothelial cancer. Each CDR3 is given with its conserved first and last residue. D genes are given only for firm matches. Clone sizes are given selectively: once, few, many, or a class where the clone is expanded.

NA	TRBV29-1	NA	TRBJ2-1	TGCAGCGTTGAAGTATGGGAGGGGGCCTACAATGAGCAGTTCTTC	CSVEVWEGAYNEQFF
NA	TRBV5-1	TRBD1	TRBJ1-6	TGCGCCAGCAGCAGACAGGGGGATGATTCACCCCTCCACTTT	CASSRQGDDSPLHF
NA	TRBV9	NA	TRBJ2-1	TGTGCCAGCAGCGTAAGGGAGCGGCCCCTGGGCCCTGAGCAGTTCTTC	CASSVRERPLGPEQFF
NA	TRBV7-9	TRBD1	TRBJ1-1	TGTGCCAGCAGCACGGCGACAGGGGGCCTCACTGAAGCTTTCTTT	CASSTATGGLTEAFF
NA	TRBV4-3	NA	TRBJ2-2	TGCGCCAGCAGCCAAGTCGGGGTTGGGGAGCTGTTTTTT	CASSQVGVGELFF
NA	TRBV7-9	TRBD1	TRBJ2-5	TGTGCCAGCAGCCCTTCCAACAGGGGAGAGACCCAGTACTTC	CASSPSNRGETQYF
NA	TRBV14	NA	TRBJ1-1	TGTGCCAGCAGCCTCAGAACAGGGATGAACACTGAAGCTTTCTTT	CASSLRTGMNTEAFF
NA	TRBV5-6	NA	TRBJ1-1	TGTGCCAGCAGCTTGCCCGACACAAAAGCTTTCTTT	CASSLPDTKAFF
NA	TRBV28	TRBD2	TRBJ2-2	TGTGCCAGCAGTTTCGGACTAGCCGGTTCGTTAGCCGGGGAGCTGTTTTTT	CASSFGLAGSLAGELFF
NA	TRBV4-2	TRBD1	TRBJ1-2	TGTGCCAGCAGCCAAGAGGGGGCGAGGGGGCCTGCCTATGGCTACACCTTC	CASSQEGARGPAYGYTF
NA	TRBV2	TRBD1	TRBJ1-2	TGTGCCAGCAGACCGGGACAGGGGGCACAAGCTAACTATGGCTACACCTTC	CASRPGQGAQANYGYTF
NA	TRBV10-3	TRBD2	TRBJ2-2	TGTGCCATCAGTTCCTCGACTAGCGGGGGGGCCGGGGAGCTGTTTTTT	CAISSSTSGGAGELFF
NA	TRBV6-5	TRBD1	TRBJ1-1	TGTGCCAGCAGTTTATCAGGACAGGCTAGAACTGAAGCTTTCTTT	CASSLSGQARTEAFF
few	TRBV5-1	TRBD1	TRBJ2-2	TGCGCCAGCAGCGGATACAGGGGCCCAGGCACCGGGGAGCTGTTTTTT	CASSGYRGPGTGELFF
NA	TRBV6-6	NA	TRBJ1-1	TGTGCCAGCAGAACAGGGACTGAAGCTTTCTTT	CASRTGTEAFF
NA	TRBV15	TRBD1	TRBJ1-3	TGTGCCACCAGCAGAGGGACAGGGGGGCCCGGAAACACCATATATTTT	CATSRGTGGPGNTIYF
NA	TRBV9	TRBD1	TRBJ1-3	TGTGCCAGCAGCGAAACACAGGGGCATGGAAACACCATATATTTT	CASSETQGHGNTIYF
NA	TRBV5-1	NA	TRBJ2-1	TGCGCCAGCAGCCCCGTTTCAGGGGCGGTCTCCTACAATGAGCAGTTCTTC	CASSPVSGAVSYNEQFF
NA	TRBV28	TRBD2	TRBJ2-7	TGTGCCAGCAGTTTATTTCCTAGCGGGAGAGCCTACGAGCAGTACTTC	CASSLFPSGRAYEQYF
NA	TRBV5-5	TRBD1	TRBJ1-5	TGTGCCAGCAGCCGACAGGGGAGTAGCAATCAGCCCCAGCATTTT	CASSRQGSSNQPQHF
NA	TRBV5-4	TRBD1	TRBJ2-5	TGTGCCAGCAGCCGTCCGGGACAGGGGAGGGAGACCCAGTACTTC	CASSRPGQGRETQYF
NA	TRBV4-1	TRBD2	TRBJ2-4	TGCGCCAGCAGCCAAGGTAGAGTGCGGGGGGCAAGTAGGAACATTCAGTACTTC	CASSQGRVRGASRNIQYF
NA	TRBV29-1	TRBD2	TRBJ2-5	TGCAGCGTTGATGTCCTCGGGATAGCGGGCCAGTACTTC	CSVDVLGIAGQYF
NA	TRBV29-1	NA	TRBJ2-4	TGCAGCGTTGACGGCTTCCCGGGGGCCAAAAACATTCAGTACTTC	CSVDGFPGAKNIQYF
few	TRBV19	TRBD1	TRBJ1-6	TGTGCCAGTAGTTCCGGACAGGGATGGAGTTCACCCCTCCACTTT	CASSSGQGWSSPLHF
NA	TRBV7-2	NA	TRBJ2-7	TGTGCCAGCAGCTCTACAGGGGGGGGCTACGAGCAGTACTTC	CASSSTGGGYEQYF
NA	TRBV10-3	TRBD1	TRBJ1-4	TGTGCCATCGGGGGACAGTCTAATGAAAAACTGTTTTTT	CAIGGQSNEKLFF
NA	TRBV29-1	NA	TRBJ2-7	TGCAGCGTTGTTGCGACATACGAGCAGTACTTC	CSVVATYEQYF
NA	TRBV7-2	TRBD1	TRBJ1-6	TGTGCCAGCAGCTTAGCGCAGGGGACAGGGGCTAGTTCACCCCTCCACTTT	CASSLAQGTGASSPLHF
NA	TRBV4-1	TRBD2	TRBJ2-5	TGCGCCAGCAGCCCTCGAAGGAGCGGGAGAGGAGGAGAGACCCAGTACTTC	CASSPRRSGRGGETQYF
NA	TRBV5-6	NA	TRBJ1-1	TGTGCCAGCAGCTTGGAACAGAACACTGAAGCTTTCTTT	CASSLEQNTEAFF
NA	TRBV7-3	NA	TRBJ2-2	TGTGCCAGCAGCTTAACACGGCAGGGGAGCACCGGGGAGCTGTTTTTT	CASSLTRQGSTGELFF
NA	TRBV5-8	TRBD2	TRBJ2-1	TGTGCCAGCAGCTTGGGGGGCCGTGGGAGGGGCTCCTACAATGAGCAGTTCTTC	CASSLGGRGRGSYNEQFF
NA	TRBV7-9	TRBD2	TRBJ2-7	TGTGCCCCGGGGGGGCAGAACTACGAGCAGTACTTC	CAPGGQNYEQYF
NA	TRBV7-3	TRBD2	TRBJ2-1	TGTGCCAGCAGCTCAAGCGGGAGGGCCATCAATGAGCAGTTCTTC	CASSSSGRAINEQFF
NA	TRBV5-6	NA	TRBJ1-3	TGTGCCAGCAGCTTGGACCACCGACAGGAGAGAAACACCATATATTTT	CASSLDHRQERNTIYF
NA	TRBV6-5	TRBD1	TRBJ2-7	TGTGCCAGCAGCCTGGACAGGTTCTCCTACGAGCAGTACTTC	CASSLDRFSYEQYF